In its sample, the clone carrying this T cell receptor (beta chain) ranks as medium-sized. The antigen is undetermined. All patients were untreated before thyroid surgery. As processed by the authors: Differences in CDR3 between clinicopathological groups were drawn on to build a classifier intended to discriminate distant-metastatic papillary thyroid cancer patients. Using MiXCR, TCRdb reanalyzed the PCR reads. The V and J calls and clone size come from TCRdb's table, not from the authors' own analysis. The repertoire has around 4,600 clones, approximately 19% of them found once; the top ten carry less than 30%. This specimen belongs to a study of metastatic and nonmetastatic thyroid tumors. Study-wide background: The comparison covered peripheral blood and tumor or nodule tissue in malignant and benign thyroid patients.

The CDR3 runs to 15 residues. V was pared by 0 bases and J by 3 bases, with 9 bases between. The germline gives CDR1 SNHLY, CDR2 FYNNEI. General observations from the study: It was reportedly found that TCR beta diversity was significantly higher in malignant thyroid tumors than in benign nodules, a difference seen in both blood and tumor samples.

The chain recombines TRBV2 with TRBJ1-5, with a tentative D call TRBD1 (6 bases). The origin of this receptor is a male donor with papillary thyroid cancer or a benign thyroid nodule (not recorded which). Some clones in this sample may be carry-over from other donors' samples. Sequencing used adjacent normal tissue. CDR3 in DNA: TGTGCCAGCAGTGAAGCGCGGACAGCCAATCAGCCCCAGCATTTT. Translating it yields CASSEARTANQPQHF.